This is a list of T cell receptor beta chains from one sample in a study of blood T cell repertoires in COVID-19. The method was immunoSEQ multiplex PCR; TCRdb's version includes in-frame clones alone and lacks a portion of them. The sample contains around 50,000 clones, 82% of which appear only once. The sample comprised peripheral blood. The receptors originated from a man aged 35-49 years with acute or convalescent COVID-19. Both conserved end residues are part of each CDR3. A D gene is named only where the DNA matches it firmly. Expanded clones are given a class, and other clones once, few, many or no size at all.

V gene	J gene	D gene	clone size	CDR3 protein	CDR3 DNA
TRBV5-4	TRBJ1-4	.	.	CASSQGGTGEKLFF	TGTGCCAGCAGCCAAGGGGGAACAGGTGAAAAACTGTTTTTT
TRBV5-1	TRBJ1-2	.	.	CASSLAQTSGTTNYGYTF	TGCGCCAGCAGCTTGGCCCAGACGTCAGGAACCACTAACTATGGCTACACCTTC
TRBV12-3/TRBV12-4	TRBJ1-2	TRBD1	.	CASSGRGRDGYTF	TGTGCCAGCAGTGGCAGGGGGCGGGATGGCTACACCTTC
TRBV5-1	TRBJ1-5	.	.	CASSPGGGFQPQHF	TGCGCCAGCAGCCCTGGGGGGGGGTTTCAGCCCCAGCATTTT
TRBV13	TRBJ1-3	TRBD1	.	CASSPGQGAAGNTIYF	TGTGCCAGCAGCCCGGGACAGGGGGCGGCTGGAAACACCATATATTTT
TRBV24-1	TRBJ1-2	.	.	CATSGPIGGQHYGYTF	TGTGCCACCAGTGGCCCAATCGGTGGACAGCACTATGGCTACACCTTC
TRBV19	TRBJ1-2	TRBD1	.	CASSPYGTGTSNYGYTF	TGTGCCAGTAGTCCCTACGGGACAGGGACCTCTAACTATGGCTACACCTTC
TRBV2	TRBJ1-3	.	.	CASSDRISGNTIYF	TGTGCCAGCAGCGACAGGATCTCTGGAAACACCATATATTTT
TRBV4-2	TRBJ2-7	TRBD1	.	CASSTGTGGPYEQYF	TGTGCCAGCAGCACAGGGACAGGGGGTCCCTACGAGCAGTACTTC
TRBV19	TRBJ1-2	.	.	CASSTPSGGLPVGYTF	TGTGCCAGTAGTACCCCTTCGGGGGGGCTCCCCGTTGGCTACACCTTC
TRBV3-1/TRBV3-2	TRBJ2-3	.	.	CASGHLNTQYF	TGTGCCAGCGGACATCTGAATACGCAGTATTTT
TRBV5-1	TRBJ1-2	.	.	CASSLGYRQATYGYTF	TGCGCCAGCAGCTTGGGATATCGTCAGGCGACCTATGGCTACACCTTC
TRBV12-2	TRBJ2-3	.	.	CASRSGLAGGPRTDTQYF	TGTGCAAGTCGCTCGGGACTAGCGGGGGGGCCTCGGACAGATACGCAGTATTTT
TRBV24-1	TRBJ2-5	TRBD1	once	CATSDSTGTGKRETQYF	TGTGCCACCAGTGATTCGACCGGGACAGGGAAAAGGGAGACCCAGTACTTC
TRBV28	TRBJ1-2	.	.	CASSSLNYGYTF	TGTGCCAGCAGTTCACTTAACTATGGCTACACCTTC
TRBV6-5	TRBJ2-7	.	.	CASSYSTGLGYEQYF	TGTGCCAGCAGTTACTCGACAGGATTAGGATACGAGCAGTACTTC
TRBV20-1	TRBJ1-1	.	.	CSANREASAFF	TGCAGTGCTAATCGGGAAGCAAGCGCTTTCTTT
TRBV27	TRBJ2-5	.	.	CASRAQETQYF	TGTGCCAGCAGAGCTCAAGAGACCCAGTACTTC
TRBV7-2	TRBJ1-2	TRBD1	once	CASSLAKDRAGYTF	TGTGCCAGCAGCTTAGCTAAGGACAGGGCAGGCTACACCTTC
TRBV20-1	TRBJ2-7	.	few	CSASSGWADEQYF	TGCAGTGCTAGTTCAGGGTGGGCGGACGAGCAGTACTTC
TRBV29-1	TRBJ1-1	TRBD1	.	CSVRLTGLNTEAFF	TGCAGCGTCCGACTGACAGGGCTAAACACTGAAGCTTTCTTT
TRBV27	TRBJ1-6	.	.	CASAPRQAGSPLHF	TGTGCCAGCGCCCCGCGACAGGCGGGTTCACCCCTCCACTTT
TRBV10-3	TRBJ1-2	TRBD1	.	CAIRAGQGKNGYTF	TGTGCCATCAGGGCCGGACAGGGGAAGAATGGCTACACCTTC
TRBV18	TRBJ2-3	.	.	CASSPPGVDTQYF	TGTGCCAGCTCACCACCGGGCGTAGATACGCAGTATTTT
TRBV7-2	TRBJ2-1	TRBD2	.	CASSLTSGGAPYNEQFF	TGTGCCAGCAGCTTAACTAGCGGGGGGGCCCCCTACAATGAGCAGTTCTTC
TRBV7-3	TRBJ2-3	TRBD2	few	CASRASGVSTDTQYF	TGTGCCAGCAGAGCTAGCGGGGTGAGCACAGATACGCAGTATTTT
TRBV11-2	TRBJ2-7	.	.	CASSYLGTSYEQYF	TGTGCCAGCAGCTACCTTGGGACATCCTACGAGCAGTACTTC
TRBV5-4	TRBJ2-1	TRBD2	.	CASSFAGSGGYNEQFF	TGTGCCAGCAGCTTTGCCGGGAGCGGGGGATACAATGAGCAGTTCTTC
TRBV4-1	TRBJ1-2	TRBD1	.	CASSQVQTGAHYGYTF	TGCGCCAGCAGCCAAGTCCAGACAGGGGCGCACTATGGCTACACCTTC
TRBV19	TRBJ2-1	.	.	CASSSTSGSYNEQFF	TGTGCCAGTAGCTCGACGTCGGGGTCCTACAATGAGCAGTTCTTC
TRBV28	TRBJ1-6	.	.	CASSFNEGLDLTSYNSPLHF	TGTGCCAGCAGTTTTAATGAGGGTTTAGATCTCACGTCCTATAATTCACCCCTCCACTTT